Listed here are 21 T cell receptor beta chains from one sample, sequenced in a study of blood T cell repertoires in COVID-19. Some clones are missing from TCRdb's copy, which holds only in-frame ones; the method was immunoSEQ multiplex PCR. The sample consists of around 700,000 clones, 90% of them appearing once. The sequenced sample was peripheral blood. The receptors shown here come from a woman aged 18-29 years with acute or convalescent COVID-19.

The J gene is TRBJ2-7, the V gene TRBV18; 10 nucleotides agree with TRBD1. Per the germline V gene, CDR1 is KGHSH and CDR2 is LQKENI. The CDR3 contains 14 residues. Trimming removed 2 bases from V and 4 bases from J; junction bases left unmatched: 2. CDR3 in amino acids: CASSPGTGVYEQYF. CDR3 nucleotides: TGTGCCAGCTCACCAGGGACAGGGGTGTACGAGCAGTACTTC.

This clone is a singleton in its sample. The chain is built from TRBV5-6 and TRBJ1-2, with D perhaps matching TRBD1 (6 bases). The germline V gene encodes CDR1 SGHDT and CDR2 YYEEEE. CDR3 length: 16 amino acids. V was pared by 0 bases and J by 4 bases, with 16 bases between. CDR3 sequence reads: CASSLGTGPPFYGYTF. The CDR3 DNA is TGTGCCAGCAGCTTGGGAACAGGGCCTCCCTTCTATGGCTACACCTTC.

The rearrangement joins TRBV19 to TRBJ1-4; D may be TRBD1 (5 bases). The CDR3 totals 14 residues. V shed 0 bases and J shed 5 bases, with 7 bases lying between them. Germline V gene data show CDR1 as LNHDA and CDR2 as SQIVND (reference sequence). The CDR3: CASSIESGNEKLFF. As DNA, the CDR3 is TGTGCCAGTAGTATAGAATCAGGGAATGAAAAACTGTTTTTT.

The rearrangement joins TRBV3-1 (or the pseudogene TRBV3-2) to TRBJ2-2, with 7 bases matching TRBD1. The CDR3 runs to 14 residues. Trimming cost V 2 bases and J 4 bases; bases outside gene matches: 1. The germline V gene has CDR1 LGHDT and CDR2 YNNKEL (reference sequence). As DNA, the CDR3 is TGTGCCAGCAGCCAAAGGGACAGCACCGGGGAGCTGTTTTTT. It specifies CASSQRDSTGELFF.

The chain links TRBV3-1 (or the pseudogene TRBV3-2) to TRBJ2-3; maybe TRBD2 (5 bases). Deletions cut 3 bases from V and 3 bases from J, with 13 bases between. This CDR3 contains 15 residues. CDR1 is LGHDT, CDR2 YNNKEL, per germline (reference sequence). CDR3 DNA: TGTGCCAGCAGCCACTCTCTACTAGGTACAGATACGCAGTATTTT. Translated: CASSHSLLGTDTQYF.

The J gene is TRBJ1-1, the V gene TRBV5-1; D is possibly TRBD1 (6 bases). This CDR3 spans 14 amino acids. Germline CDR1 is SGHRS and CDR2 is YFSETQ. Trimming cost V 5 bases and J 6 bases, with 17 bases left between them. CDR3 bases: TGCGCCAGCAGTTTTAACAGGGCTCGGGCTGAAGCTTTCTTT. Amino acids: CASSFNRARAEAFF.

The CDR3 protein is CASSLLSQGSDEQYF. CDR3 coding DNA: TGTGCCAGCAGCTTACTGTCCCAGGGGTCGGACGAGCAGTACTTC. This chain joins TRBV7-9 and TRBJ2-7; D might be TRBD1 (6 bases). Trimming took 2 bases from V and 5 from J, leaving 16 bases between them. CDR3 length: 15 amino acids. The germline V gene encodes CDR1 SEHNR and CDR2 FQNEAQ (reference sequence).

The chain has TRBV1 and TRBJ1-1; the D call of TRBD1 is as the table states it, not checked on the DNA. TRBV1 is a recognized pseudogene. The CDR3 has 17 amino acids. In DNA form, the CDR3 reads TGCACCAGCAGCCAACCGTCTTGGACAGCCATGAACACTGAAGCTTTCTTT. This gives the protein CTSSQPSWTAMNTEAFF.

The rearrangement joins TRBV7-9 to TRBJ2-7; 7 nucleotides match TRBD1. CDR1 and CDR2 (germline): SEHNR, FQNEAQ (reference sequence). V shed 5 bases and J 4 bases; nucleotides not matched to a gene: 11. The CDR3 has 15 amino acids. DNA for the CDR3: TGTGCCAGCAGCCGCCGTGGAGGACAGGTTTACGAGCAGTACTTC. Residues: CASSRRGGQVYEQYF.

CDR3 residues: CASSPEGGLQPQHF. The CDR3 coding sequence is TGCGCCAGCAGCCCGGAGGGGGGGCTACAGCCCCAGCATTTT. The J gene is TRBJ1-5, the V gene TRBV4-1; weak D call: TRBD1 (6 bases). V lost 4 bases and J 7 bases, leaving 14 bases between the germline ends. Germline loops: CDR1 MGHRA, CDR2 YSYEKL. This CDR3 is 14 amino acids long.

The CDR3 region is CASRMTGVPYNEQFF. The CDR3 DNA reads as TGTGCCAGCAGGATGACAGGGGTACCCTACAATGAGCAGTTCTTC. V and J are TRBV7-9 and TRBJ2-1, with 8 nucleotides matching TRBD1. V shed 6 bases and J 2 bases; nucleotides not matched to a gene: 6. This CDR3 comprises 15 residues. In germline, CDR1 is SEHNR, CDR2 FQNEAQ (reference sequence).

The rearrangement links TRBV4-3 to TRBJ1-1, with TRBD1 as a possible D gene (6 bases). CDR1 is LGHNA and CDR2 is YSLEER in the germline V gene. Trimming stripped 4 bases from V and 3 bases from J, with 15 bases between. The CDR3 length is 15 residues. The CDR3 coding sequence is TGCGCCAGCAGCCCACAGACAGGACCCTACACTGAAGCTTTCTTT. Translation gives CASSPQTGPYTEAFF.

The V gene is TRBV7-9, the J gene TRBJ2-5; 12 bases align to TRBD2. The length of the CDR3 is 17 residues. CDR1 SEHNR and CDR2 FQNEAQ come from the germline V gene (reference sequence). Trimming at V came to 6 bases and at J to 4 bases, leaving 12 bases not matched to a gene. This CDR3 reads CASRSGTSGGTRETQYF. The CDR3 nucleotides read TGTGCCAGCAGGTCAGGCACTAGCGGGGGGACCAGAGAGACCCAGTACTTC.

The rearrangement links TRBV9 to TRBJ1-1, with a possible D match to TRBD1 (5 bases). In germline, CDR1 is SGDLS, CDR2 YYNGEE. This CDR3 contains 14 residues. The V gene lost 0 bases and the J gene lost 7 bases, with 13 bases spanning the gap. The CDR3, as DNA: TGTGCCAGCAGCGTAGTCGGGGGTGCGGGTGAAGCTTTCTTT. Amino acid sequence: CASSVVGGAGEAFF.

This chain connects TRBV9 to TRBJ2-3; TRBD2 aligns across 15 bases. V gave up 6 bases and J gave up 7 bases; unmatched junction bases: 9. The germline CDR1 and CDR2 sequences are SGDLS and YYNGEE. This CDR3 comprises 16 residues. CDR3 DNA: TGTGCCAGCACCCTTGGACTAGCGGGGGGGTCGAATACGCAGTATTTT. It translates to CASTLGLAGGSNTQYF.

This clone appeared once. In nucleotides, the CDR3 is TGTGCCAGCAGCGCCCACAGGGTCCAGATGAACACTGAAGCTTTCTTT. Its translation is CASSAHRVQMNTEAFF. This rearrangement joins TRBV21-1 to TRBJ1-1; the table's D call, TRBD1, was not checked against the DNA. TRBV21-1 is a pseudogene. There are 16 residues in the CDR3.

This chain uses TRBV4-3 with TRBJ1-1, with a possible D match to TRBD1 (6 bases). Trimming took off 2 bases at V and 8 bases at J, with 12 bases between the two ends. There are 13 residues in the CDR3. Germline CDR1 is LGHNA and CDR2 is YSLEER. CDR3 loop: CASSQKGGREAFF. CDR3 DNA: TGCGCCAGCAGCCAAAAAGGGGGACGCGAAGCTTTCTTT.

The V and J genes are TRBV5-1 and TRBJ2-5; 14 nucleotides match TRBD2. The CDR3 consists of 17 residues. The germline gives CDR1 SGHRS, CDR2 YFSETQ. V trimming: 4 bases; J trimming: 2 bases; junction bases outside the gene matches: 7. CDR3 sequence (DNA): TGCGCCAGCAGCGGGGGACTAGCGGGGGAGAAACAAGAGACCCAGTACTTC. Translated, it gives CASSGGLAGEKQETQYF.

The rearrangement joins TRBV30 to TRBJ1-2, with D maybe TRBD1 (6 bases). V was clipped by 1 base and J by 6 bases, with 12 bases between them. Germline-derived CDR1 and CDR2 are GTSNPN and SVGIG (reference sequence). The CDR3 runs 13 residues. The CDR3 spells CAWSEGEPHGYTF. As DNA, the CDR3 is TGTGCCTGGAGTGAGGGGGAGCCACATGGCTACACCTTC.

The gene calls are TRBV19 and TRBJ1-1; tentatively, D is TRBD1 (5 bases). CDR3 length: 16 residues. Trimming removed 4 bases from V and 1 base from J, with 16 bases in between. Germline CDR1 reads LNHDA; CDR2 reads SQIVND (reference sequence). The CDR3 region is CASSSALTGTNTEAFF. Written as DNA, the CDR3 is TGTGCCAGTAGTAGCGCCCTAACAGGAACGAACACTGAAGCTTTCTTT.

This clone appeared once. The chain recombines TRBV2 with TRBJ2-7, with a tentative D call TRBD1 (6 bases). Germline V gives CDR1 SNHLY, CDR2 FYNNEI. The V end was cut by 5 bases, the J end by 2 bases, with 16 bases between. CDR3 length: 15 residues. CDR3 DNA: TGTGCCAGCAGTCCACAGGGTCGTCGGACCTACGAGCAGTACTTC. Residues: CASSPQGRRTYEQYF.